The 32 T cell receptor beta chains below were found in one sample sequenced in a study of response to subunit inactivated influenza vaccine. TCRdb fed the RT-PCR reads into MiXCR, producing one record per CDR3 protein. The table has about 310,000 distinct CDR3 sequences, around 22% seen once; the top ten hold around 10%. Sequencing used PBMCs from blood, obtained approximately 20 months after vaccination. All receptors derive from a man in his fifties or sixties who received an inactivated influenza vaccine.

This clonotype has a handful of counts. V gene TRBV3-1 combines with J gene TRBJ2-5; 9 bases line up with TRBD2. The CDR3 has 15 amino acids. CDR1 is LGHDT, CDR2 YNNKEL, per germline (reference sequence). Trimming cost V 1 base and J 7 bases; bases outside gene matches: 7. The chain's CDR3 is CASSQGGTSTGTQYF. The CDR3, as DNA: TGTGCCAGCAGCCAAGGCGGGACTAGCACAGGGACCCAGTACTTC.

This clonotype showed up many times. V gene TRBV7-6 combines with J gene TRBJ1-3; D might be TRBD1 (5 bases). The CDR3 extends over 15 amino acids. Germline loops: CDR1 SGHVS, CDR2 FNYEAQ. V was shortened by 2 bases and J by 2 bases, with 10 bases between the two germline ends. CDR3 DNA: TGTGCCAGCAGCTTAAACTGGGGGACTGGAAACACCATATATTTT. Protein: CASSLNWGTGNTIYF.

CDR3 sequence reads: CASSYSAGGGYTF. In DNA, the CDR3 is TGTGCCAGCAGTTACTCAGCAGGGGGAGGCTACACCTTC. This chain connects TRBV6-5 to TRBJ1-2; 7 nucleotides line up with TRBD1. Trimming cost V 0 bases and J 8 bases; bases outside gene matches: 3. The CDR3 sequence is 13 residues long. Germline V CDR1 and CDR2: MNHEY, SVGAGI.

The chain uses TRBV6-1 and TRBJ1-1, with D perhaps TRBD1 (6 bases). The CDR3 extends over 13 amino acids. Trimming stripped 6 bases from V and 11 bases from J, with 19 bases between. Germline assignment: CDR1 MNHNS and CDR2 SASEGT. The CDR3 region is CASREPMGHAAFF. DNA for the CDR3: TGTGCCAGCAGGGAACCCATGGGACATGCGGCTTTCTTT.

This clonotype came up a few times. The chain couples TRBV10-3 to TRBJ1-4; no clear D gene. The germline gives CDR1 ENHRY, CDR2 SYGVKD. CDR3 length: 15 amino acids. With 5 bases removed from V and 0 bases from J, the gap between germline ends came to 10 bases. The CDR3 DNA reads as TGTGCCATCAGTCAATCTGGGTCAACTAATGAAAAACTGTTTTTT. As protein: CAISQSGSTNEKLFF.

This clonotype has ten or more counts. The chain carries TRBV12-3 or TRBV12-4 and TRBJ1-2; tentatively, D is TRBD1 (5 bases). Trimming took off 2 bases at V and 2 bases at J, with 9 bases between the two ends. The CDR3 runs 14 residues. In DNA, the CDR3 is TGTGCCAGCAGTTTAACAGGAGTGAACTATGGCTACACCTTC. Its protein product is CASSLTGVNYGYTF.

This clonotype came up a few times. J is TRBJ1-2 and V is TRBV11-2, with a tentative D call TRBD1 (5 bases). Trimming pared 6 bases from V and 5 bases from J, leaving 34 bases between. Germline V gives CDR1 SGHAT, CDR2 FQNNGV. The CDR3 runs 20 residues. The CDR3 region is CASSLKIVRGLRRSVYGYTF. The CDR3 DNA reads as TGTGCCAGCAGTTTAAAAATAGTACGGGGCCTCCGCCGCTCAGTTTATGGCTACACCTTC.

CDR3 DNA: TGTGCCAGCAGCCTCGCAGGGGGTCACACTGAAGCTTTCTTT. This sequence encodes CASSLAGGHTEAFF. The chain combines TRBV7-9 with TRBJ1-1; 7 bases line up with TRBD1. The V and J ends lost 5 bases and 3 bases, in that order; junction bases with no gene match: 6. Germline V lookup: CDR1 SEHNR, CDR2 FQNEAQ (reference sequence). This CDR3 comprises 14 residues.

The V call is TRBV19, the J call TRBJ1-1; TRBD1 might be the D (5 bases). Germline CDR1 and CDR2: LNHDA and SQIVND (reference sequence). CDR3 length: 13 residues. Trimming removed 11 bases at V and 0 bases at J, with 13 bases between. In DNA, the CDR3 is TGTGCCTCGGGGGAAACCTTGAACACTGAAGCTTTCTTT. Translating gives CASGETLNTEAFF.

This clonotype has ten or more counts. The rearrangement uses TRBV12-3 or TRBV12-4 and TRBJ2-7; 7 bases are a match to TRBD2. CDR3 length: 14 residues. V gave up 3 bases and J gave up 0 bases; unmatched junction bases: 2. The DNA for the CDR3 is TGTGCCAGCAGTTTGTCTAGCGGCTCCTACGAGCAGTACTTC. Its translation: CASSLSSGSYEQYF.

As regards this clonotype: Germline is not matched at one junction end, which may reflect a read error. The gene calls are TRBV6-5 and TRBJ1-2, with D possibly being TRBD1 (5 bases). The CDR3 covers 15 residues. CDR1 is MNHEY and CDR2 is SVGAGI in the germline V gene. The CDR3 DNA follows: TGTGCCAGCAGTAACTCAGGGTTAGGGAACTATGGCTACACCTTC. Translation gives CASSNSGLGNYGYTF.

V gene TRBV5-1 combines with J gene TRBJ2-2; D call uncertain. V shed 0 bases and J shed 4 bases, with 7 bases lying between them. Germline V gene sequence: CDR1 SGHRS, CDR2 YFSETQ. The CDR3 spans 14 residues. DNA of the CDR3: TGCGCCAGCAGCTTGGACGGATCCACCGGGGAGCTGTTTTTT. Translation: CASSLDGSTGELFF.

This clonotype was detected a few times. The V call is TRBV7-3, the J call TRBJ2-1; TRBD2 might be the D (7 bases). The germline V gene has CDR1 SGHTA and CDR2 FQGTGA. The CDR3 covers 17 residues. V was pared by 1 base and J by 0 bases, with 13 bases between. CDR3 region: CASSLKGGPSSYNEQFF. The CDR3 bases are TGTGCCAGCAGCTTAAAGGGGGGGCCTAGCTCCTACAATGAGCAGTTCTTC. The full variable domain, its missing parts supplied by reference TRBV7-3 and TRBJ2-1, is GAGVSQTPSNKVTEKGKYVELRCDPISGHTALYWYRQSLGQGPEFLIYFQGTGAADDSGLPNDRFFAVRPEGSVSTLKIQRTERGDSAVYLCASSLKGGPSSYNEQFFGPGTRLTVL.

There are a few counts of this clonotype. The rearrangement joins TRBV28 to TRBJ1-5, with TRBD1 matching 7 bases. V dropped 2 bases and J dropped 2; count of bases not matched to a gene: 6. Per the germline V gene, CDR1 is MDHEN and CDR2 is SYDVKM. The CDR3 loop spans 16 amino acids. DNA of the CDR3: TGTGCCAGCAGTTTAATACAGGGGATGGGCAATCAGCCCCAGCATTTT. Protein sequence: CASSLIQGMGNQPQHF.

The chain combines TRBV10-3 with TRBJ2-5; the D gene is possibly TRBD2 (6 bases). V lost 6 bases, J lost 5 bases, and 16 bases lay in between. This CDR3 has 14 residues. Germline V gene lookup returns CDR1 ENHRY and CDR2 SYGVKD. CDR3 amino acids: CAISRTSRSETQYF. Written as DNA, the CDR3 is TGTGCCATCAGCAGAACTAGCAGGAGTGAGACCCAGTACTTC.

The chain has TRBV20-1 and TRBJ1-2, with a tentative D call TRBD1 (6 bases). The germline V and J ends were trimmed by 2 bases and 2 bases, with 15 bases remaining between them. CDR1 DFQATT and CDR2 SNEGSKA come from the germline V gene (reference sequence). CDR3 length: 15 amino acids. The CDR3: CSARHSQGSNYGYTF. The CDR3, as DNA: TGCAGTGCTAGACACTCACAGGGTAGCAACTATGGCTACACCTTC.

This clonotype was seen at least ten times. The chain has TRBV12-3 or TRBV12-4 and TRBJ2-2; 7 bases line up with TRBD1. This CDR3 spans 15 amino acids. Germline trimming cut 2 bases from V and 4 bases from J; bases unmatched to any gene: 4. The CDR3 loop reads CASSLRQGSTGELFF. The DNA for the CDR3 is TGTGCCAGCAGTTTACGACAGGGTAGCACCGGGGAGCTGTTTTTT.

This clonotype has just a few counts. The chain has TRBV2 and TRBJ1-5, with D possibly being TRBD1 (5 bases). The CDR3 runs to 17 residues. From germline, CDR1 is SNHLY and CDR2 FYNNEI. Trimming removed 2 bases from V and 3 bases from J, with 17 bases in between. The DNA of the CDR3 is TGTGCCAGCAGTGAAAGGCGCTCGGGGGGTGTCAATCAGCCCCAGCATTTT. Translating it yields CASSERRSGGVNQPQHF.

This clonotype has just a few counts. The CDR3, as DNA: TGTGGGAGCGGGATCTACAATGAGCAGTTCTTC. Its protein is CGSGIYNEQFF. The rearrangement joins TRBV2 to TRBJ2-1; 7 bases fit TRBD2. The CDR3 extends over 11 amino acids. The V gene's germline CDR1 is SNHLY and CDR2 FYNNEI.

V usage is TRBV20-1 and J usage is TRBJ2-1, with D tentatively TRBD1 or TRBD2 (5 bases each). CDR3 length: 14 residues. CDR1 and CDR2 (germline): DFQATT, SNEGSKA (reference sequence). V lost 1 base, J lost 5 bases, and 12 bases lay in between. The CDR3 region is CSARVGRQNNEQFF. CDR3 coding DNA: TGCAGTGCTAGAGTGGGACGGCAAAACAATGAGCAGTTCTTC.

This clonotype has more than one count but fewer than ten. The rearrangement joins TRBV5-1 to TRBJ1-5; 7 nucleotides agree with TRBD1. The V and J ends lost 4 bases and 5 bases, in that order; junction bases with no gene match: 9. This CDR3 has 15 residues. Germline loops: CDR1 SGHRS, CDR2 YFSETQ. This chain's CDR3 is CASSIAGQSHQPQHF. The DNA for the CDR3 is TGCGCCAGCAGCATTGCGGGACAGAGCCATCAGCCCCAGCATTTT. The complete variable domain, with remaining parts taken from reference TRBV5-1 and TRBJ1-5, reads KAGVTQTPRYLIKTRGQQVTLSCSPISGHRSVSWYQQTPGQGLQFLFEYFSETQRNKGNFPGRFSGRQFSNSRSEMNVSTLELGDSALYLCASSIAGQSHQPQHFGDGTRLSIL.

The chain joins TRBV12-3 or TRBV12-4 to TRBJ1-6; possibly TRBD1 for D (6 bases). The CDR3 extends over 14 amino acids. V dropped 4 bases and J dropped 7 bases, with 11 bases sitting between them. This chain's CDR3 is CASSYTGYNSPLHF. The CDR3 region has the DNA TGTGCCAGCAGTTATACAGGGTACAATTCACCCCTCCACTTT.

V gene TRBV6-5 combines with J gene TRBJ2-5; D gene unclear. The germline CDR1 and CDR2 sequences are MNHEY and SVGAGI. The CDR3 length is 14 residues. The V and J ends lost 4 bases and 0 bases respectively, with 9 bases between them. The CDR3 DNA reads TGTGCCAGCAGTTTTTACAGCGACCAAGAGACCCAGTACTTC. Its translation: CASSFYSDQETQYF.

The table lists this clonotype with a few counts. The V and J genes are TRBV29-1 and TRBJ1-2; D is undetermined. CDR3 length: 10 amino acids. Trimming shortened V by 4 bases and J by 8 bases, and 8 bases separated the two germline ends. Germline CDR1 reads SQVTM; CDR2 reads ANQGSEA. The chain's CDR3 is CSVAGNGYTF. The CDR3 DNA sequence: TGCAGCGTTGCTGGGAACGGCTACACCTTC. The whole variable domain, remainder taken from reference TRBV29-1 and TRBJ1-2, is SAVISQKPSRDICQRGTSLTIQCQVDSQVTMMFWYRQQPGQSLTLIATANQGSEATYESGFVIDKFPISRPNLTFSTLTVSNMSPEDSSIYLCSVAGNGYTFGSGTRLTVV.

The table lists this clonotype with a few counts. The chain joins TRBV5-1 to TRBJ1-1; 9 bases agree with TRBD1. CDR3 size: 16 residues. V trimming: 0 bases; J trimming: 2 bases; junction bases outside the gene matches: 5. The germline V gene has CDR1 SGHRS and CDR2 YFSETQ. CDR3 sequence: CASSLGTGAGNTEAFF. In DNA, the CDR3 is TGCGCCAGCAGCTTGGGGACAGGGGCGGGTAACACTGAAGCTTTCTTT.

In its sample, this clonotype was seen a few times. The chain recombines TRBV29-1 with TRBJ2-3, with 7 bases aligning to TRBD1. V lost 6 bases and J lost 3; bases outside the gene matches: 3. CDR1 is SQVTM and CDR2 is ANQGSEA in the germline V gene. CDR3 length: 12 amino acids. The CDR3, as DNA: TGCAGCGTCCAGGGGGAGACAGATACGCAGTATTTT. Residues: CSVQGETDTQYF.

To note about this clonotype: An end of the junction differs from the germline gene, which may be a read error. The genes are TRBV10-3 and TRBJ1-1, with TRBD1 matching 8 bases. Looked up from germline, CDR1 is ENHRY and CDR2 is SYGVKD. CDR3 length equals 14 residues. CDR3 coding DNA: TGTGCCATCAGTGAGCAGGGGGCTCGGGGGGAAGCTTTATTT. It yields the protein CAISEQGARGEALF.

The chain has TRBV6-5 and TRBJ2-3; D perhaps matches TRBD2 (5 bases). The V gene's germline CDR1 is MNHEY and CDR2 SVGAGI. This CDR3 region has 15 residues. Trimming left V 2 bases short and J 1 base short, with 10 bases between. CDR3 sequence reads: CASSYVSGRTDTQYF. The CDR3 DNA reads TGTGCCAGCAGTTACGTAAGCGGCCGCACAGATACGCAGTATTTT.

The rearrangement joins TRBV12-5 to TRBJ1-1; D unclear. The CDR3 consists of 13 residues. CDR1 is LGHNT, CDR2 FRNRAP, per germline. Between the trimmed V and J ends, which lost 6 bases and 1 base, there was a span of 9 bases. The CDR3 loop is CASGLEENTEAFF. For the CDR3, the DNA is TGTGCTAGTGGGCTGGAGGAGAACACTGAAGCTTTCTTT.

The rearrangement joins TRBV25-1 to TRBJ2-1; possibly TRBD1 or TRBD2 for D (5 bases each). Germline V lookup: CDR1 MGHDK, CDR2 SYGVNS. The CDR3 spans 13 residues. V lost 3 bases and J 5 bases, leaving 8 bases between the germline ends. CDR3 DNA sequence: TGTGCCAGCAGTGAGGGACGACACAATGAGCAGTTCTTC. It translates to CASSEGRHNEQFF. Looking up the rest from reference TRBV25-1 and TRBJ2-1 gives the full variable domain: EADIYQTPRYLVIGTGKKITLECSQTMGHDKMYWYQQDPGMELHLIHYSYGVNSTEKGDLSSESTVSRIRTEHFPLTLESARPSHTSQYLCASSEGRHNEQFFGPGTRLTVL.

The table lists this clonotype with many counts. The chain couples TRBV18 to TRBJ1-6; 7 nucleotides line up with TRBD1. With 8 bases clipped from V and 7 bases from J, the junction kept 5 bases outside the gene matches. The germline V gene has CDR1 KGHSH and CDR2 LQKENI. There are 13 residues in the CDR3. The CDR3 here is CASSPGGNSPLHF. The CDR3, as DNA: TGTGCCAGCAGCCCAGGGGGAAATTCACCCCTCCACTTT.

The V call is TRBV25-1, the J call TRBJ1-2; no definite D call. V was shortened by 6 bases and J by 9 bases, with 14 bases between the two germline ends. The CDR3 runs 12 residues. Per the germline V gene, CDR1 is MGHDK and CDR2 is SYGVNS. CDR3 sequence reads: CASSSHYGSYTF. DNA for the CDR3: TGTGCCAGCAGCTCTCACTATGGTAGCTACACCTTC.